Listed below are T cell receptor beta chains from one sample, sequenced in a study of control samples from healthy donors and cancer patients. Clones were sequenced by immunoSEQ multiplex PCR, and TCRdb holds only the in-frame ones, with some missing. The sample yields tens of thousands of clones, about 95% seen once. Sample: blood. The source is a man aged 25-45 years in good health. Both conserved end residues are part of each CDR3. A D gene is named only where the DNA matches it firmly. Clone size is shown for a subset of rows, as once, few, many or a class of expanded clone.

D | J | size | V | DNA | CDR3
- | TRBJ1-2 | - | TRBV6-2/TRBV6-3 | TGTGCCAGCAGTTACTCGGACAGTTCCTATGGCTACACCTTC | CASSYSDSSYGYTF
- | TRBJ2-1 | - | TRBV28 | TGTGCCAGCAGTTTGTCCAGGGGATACAATGAGCAGTTCTTC | CASSLSRGYNEQFF
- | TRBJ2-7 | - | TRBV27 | TGTGCCAGCAGTCACCGAGGGGGCTCCTACGAGCAGTACTTC | CASSHRGGSYEQYF
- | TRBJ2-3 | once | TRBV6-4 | TGTGCCAGCAGTGACCGAGGTACGAATACGCAGTATTTT | CASSDRGTNTQYF
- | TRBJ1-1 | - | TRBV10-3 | TGTGCCATCAGACCGGGAGGGAACACTGAAGCTTTCTTT | CAIRPGGNTEAFF
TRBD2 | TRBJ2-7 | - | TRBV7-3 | TGTGCCAGCAGCTTAACTGGCGGGAGGGAGTACGAGCAGTACTTC | CASSLTGGREYEQYF
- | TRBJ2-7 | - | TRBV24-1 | TGTGCCACCAGTGATTTACCCATTCGGGACGAGGGAACCTACGAGCAGTACTTC | CATSDLPIRDEGTYEQYF
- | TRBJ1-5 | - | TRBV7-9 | TGTGCCAGCAGCTTAGACAGGTCCGATCAGCCCCAGCATTTT | CASSLDRSDQPQHF
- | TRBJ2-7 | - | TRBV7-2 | TGTGCCAGCAGCCCCGAGTGGCACGAGCAGTACTTC | CASSPEWHEQYF
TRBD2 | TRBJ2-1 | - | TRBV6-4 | TGTGCCAGCAGTGGAGCGGGAGGGCCGCATGAGCAGTTCTTC | CASSGAGGPHEQFF
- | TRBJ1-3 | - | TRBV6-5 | TGTGCCAGCAGTTACAGTGGCAGATCTGGAAACACCATATATTTT | CASSYSGRSGNTIYF
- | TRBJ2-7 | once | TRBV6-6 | TGTGCCAGCACTCCAATAAGAAGCGACGAGCAGTACTTC | CASTPIRSDEQYF
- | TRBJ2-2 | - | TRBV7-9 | TGTGCCAGCAACCTAGTGGGCGGGGAGCTGTTTTTT | CASNLVGGELFF
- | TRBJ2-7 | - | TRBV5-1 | TGCGCCAGCAGCTTGAGAGCAGGGGAGAGAAACGAGCAGTACTTC | CASSLRAGERNEQYF
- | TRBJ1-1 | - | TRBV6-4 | TGTGCCAGCAGTGGACTGATGAACACTGAAGCTTTCTTT | CASSGLMNTEAFF
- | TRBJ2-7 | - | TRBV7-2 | TGTGCCAGCAGCCGAACTAGGGTGGATCGGGAGTACTTC | CASSRTRVDREYF
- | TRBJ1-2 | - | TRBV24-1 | TGTGCCACCAGGGACTTAGACAGTTCTACCCACTATGGCTACACCTTC | CATRDLDSSTHYGYTF
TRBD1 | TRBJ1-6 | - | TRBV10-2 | TGCGCCAGCAGTGCAGACAGGGGGGTTTCACCCCTCCACTTT | CASSADRGVSPLHF
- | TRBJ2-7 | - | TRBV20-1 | TGCAGTGCTAGGGGCCCCTACGAGCAGTACTTC | CSARGPYEQYF
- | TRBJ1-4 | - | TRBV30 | TGTGCCTGGAGTGTGGGGCGCCTCTTTTCCGGGACAAGTGAGGAAAAACTGTTTTTT | CAWSVGRLFSGTSEEKLFF
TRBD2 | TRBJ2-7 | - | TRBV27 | TGTGCCAGCAGTTCAGGGGGGACTAGCGGGAGCTTTGGCTACGAGCAGTACTTC | CASSSGGTSGSFGYEQYF